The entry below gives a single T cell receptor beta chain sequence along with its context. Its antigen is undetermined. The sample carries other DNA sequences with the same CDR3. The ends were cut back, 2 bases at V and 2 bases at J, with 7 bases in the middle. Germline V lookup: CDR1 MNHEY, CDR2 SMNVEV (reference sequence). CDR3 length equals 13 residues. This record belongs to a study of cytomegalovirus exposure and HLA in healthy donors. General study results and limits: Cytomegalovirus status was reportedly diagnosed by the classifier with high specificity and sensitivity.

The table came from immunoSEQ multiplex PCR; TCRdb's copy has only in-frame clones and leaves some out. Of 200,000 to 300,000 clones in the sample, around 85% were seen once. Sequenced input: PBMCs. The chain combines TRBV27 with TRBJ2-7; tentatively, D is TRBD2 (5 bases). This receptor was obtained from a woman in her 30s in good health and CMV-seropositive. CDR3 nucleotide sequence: TGTGCCAGCAGTTTAAGGGAGACCTACGAGCAGTACTTC. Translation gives CASSLRETYEQYF.